The present entry profiles one T cell receptor beta chain with its context. CDR1 and CDR2 from the germline V gene are SGDLS and YYNGEE. CDR3 size: 17 residues. V lost 4 bases to trimming and J lost 0 bases, with 18 bases between them. This sample is part of a study of control samples from healthy donors and cancer patients. The method was immunoSEQ multiplex PCR; TCRdb's version includes in-frame clones alone and lacks a portion of them. The data show 110,000 to 150,000 clones, around 90% seen once. The material sequenced was blood. This TCR was sampled from a young man in good health. The chain has TRBV9 and TRBJ2-3; D is possibly TRBD2 (7 bases). In nucleotides, the CDR3 is TGTGCCAGCAGCCCCGAGGGGGGGGGCTTTAGCACAGATACGCAGTATTTT. It translates to CASSPEGGGFSTDTQYF. The variable domain in full, with the rest retrieved from reference TRBV9 and TRBJ2-3, is DSGVTQTPKHLITATGQRVTLRCSPRSGDLSVYWYQQSLDQGLQFLIQYYNGEERAKGNILERFSAQQFPDLHSELNLSSLELGDSALYFCASSPEGGGFSTDTQYFGPGTRLTVL.